The text below deals with one T cell receptor (beta chain). As originally analysed: How many nucleated cells were present was estimated from reference gene primer amplification. Using immunoSEQ multiplex PCR, the repertoire was profiled, and TCRdb retains in-frame clones only, with some absent. V, J and clone size are taken as reported in that table, and D and trimming were inferred from the DNA itself. In the table there are around 300,000 clones, approximately 85% of which are singletons. The data derive from a study of blood T cell repertoires in COVID-19. As for the study in general: Specimens from acute and convalescent COVID-19 originated in the United States, Italy and Spain. Sources were T cells, B-cell-depleted T cells, or PBMCs; the material itself was cDNA or gDNA.

Germline V gene sequence: CDR1 MDHEN, CDR2 SYDVKM. There are 15 residues in the CDR3. Unmatched junction bases numbered 9, after V lost 5 bases and J lost 5 bases. Sequencing was carried out using peripheral blood. The origin of this receptor is a woman in her 70s with acute or convalescent COVID-19. This rearrangement joins TRBV28 to TRBJ1-3, with TRBD1 identical over 7 bases. CDR3 coding DNA: TGTGCCAGCAGTGTCGGGGACAGCCAGAGAAACACCATATATTTT. As protein: CASSVGDSQRNTIYF.